A selection of T cell receptor beta chains follows, all from one sample in a study of blood T cell repertoires in COVID-19. Sequenced by immunoSEQ multiplex PCR; TCRdb stores in-frame clones only, minus some. The sample holds approximately 97,000 clones, roughly 85% seen once. The sample was peripheral blood. All receptors come from a man aged 45 to 65 with active COVID-19. The CDR3 runs from the conserved cysteine through the conserved F or W. The order of the fields is V gene, D gene, J gene, CDR3 protein, CDR3 DNA. D genes are given only for firm matches.

>TRBV7-3|TRBD1|TRBJ2-1
CASSRDRGHGNEQFF
TGTGCCAGCAGCCGGGACAGGGGGCATGGCAATGAGCAGTTCTTC
>TRBV6-5|NA|TRBJ1-6
CASQRGASYNSPLHF
TGTGCCAGTCAACGGGGGGCGTCCTATAATTCACCCCTCCACTTT
>TRBV5-1|TRBD1|TRBJ1-2
CASSSQGGGNYGYTF
TGCGCCAGCAGCTCCCAGGGGGGAGGTAACTATGGCTACACCTTC
>TRBV7-9|TRBD1|TRBJ2-3
CASSLGTGSNTQYF
TGTGCCAGCAGCCTCGGGACAGGGTCAAATACGCAGTATTTT
>TRBV19|NA|TRBJ1-2
CASSPTASYGYTF
TGTGCCAGTAGCCCGACAGCGAGCTATGGCTACACCTTC
>TRBV15|TRBD1|TRBJ2-1
CATSNRGHNEQFF
TGTGCCACCAGCAACAGGGGGCACAATGAGCAGTTCTTC
>TRBV10-3|NA|TRBJ1-2
CAISDEAGPLTRYGYTF
TGTGCCATCAGTGATGAGGCAGGGCCCCTCACCAGGTATGGCTACACCTTC
>TRBV6-5|NA|TRBJ2-2
CASRAGGVSVGELFF
TGTGCCAGCAGAGCCGGGGGAGTTTCGGTGGGGGAGCTGTTTTTT
>TRBV6-2/TRBV6-3|TRBD1|TRBJ1-1
CASSRTGLNTEAFF
TGTGCCAGCAGTCGGACAGGGTTGAACACTGAAGCTTTCTTT
>TRBV9|TRBD1|TRBJ1-3
CASSSGDRVDTIYF
TGTGCCAGCAGCTCTGGGGACAGGGTTGACACCATATATTTT
>TRBV3-1/TRBV3-2|TRBD2|TRBJ2-3
CASSQGLAGITDTQYF
TGTGCCAGCAGCCAAGGGCTAGCGGGGATCACAGATACGCAGTATTTT
>TRBV5-6|TRBD1|TRBJ2-7
CASVTTGGNTYEQYF
TGTGCCAGCGTGACGACAGGGGGTAATACCTACGAGCAGTACTTC
>TRBV5-1|NA|TRBJ2-7
CASSVVAKSYEQYF
TGCGCCAGCAGCGTGGTAGCGAAGTCCTACGAGCAGTACTTC
>TRBV9|NA|TRBJ1-4
CASSVDGRAEKLFF
TGTGCCAGCAGCGTAGACGGGAGGGCTGAAAAACTGTTTTTT
>TRBV27|TRBD2|TRBJ2-5
CASSVLGGAGGTQYF
TGTGCCAGCAGCGTGCTCGGGGGGGCCGGGGGGACCCAGTACTTC